This T cell receptor (beta chain) was sequenced during a study of sequential checkpoint blockade in melanoma. Study details: Randomization was 1:1 between first-line nivolumab→ipilimumab and ipilimumab→nivolumab.

Method: immunoSEQ multiplex PCR; TCRdb's copy keeps in-frame clones and lacks some. Of about 15,000 clones in the sample, roughly three quarters are singletons; the top ten hold approximately 10%. Treatment indicated: randomized to nivolumab then ipilimumab (arm A) or the reverse (arm B). PBMC sorting kept live CD3+CD8+ cells without CD19 or CD56. The starting material was CD8+ T cells sorted from blood (inferred from file names), obtained from a patient given nivolumab and ipilimumab in sequence. The receptor comes from a human donor with melanoma.

Here the CDR3 reads CASSLRTGSTDTQYF. The CDR3 DNA follows: TGTGCCAGCAGCCTGAGGACAGGTAGCACAGATACGCAGTATTTT. The rearrangement uses TRBV7-8 and TRBJ2-3; 7 bases are a match to TRBD1. Trimming cost V 5 bases and J 0 bases; bases outside gene matches: 5. The CDR3 runs to 15 residues. From germline, CDR1 is SGHVS and CDR2 FQNEAQ. Full variable domain (remainder filled in from reference TRBV7-8 and TRBJ2-3): GAGVSQSPRYKVAKRGQDVALRCDPISGHVSLFWYQQALGQGPEFLTYFQNEAQLDKSGLPSDRFFAERPEGSVSTLKIQRTQQEDSAVYLCASSLRTGSTDTQYFGPGTRLTVL.